A selection of T cell receptor beta chains follows, all from one sample in a study of technical replicates of blood from a handful of donors. Only in-frame clones appear in the TCRdb table, and some are missing; sequencing was by immunoSEQ multiplex PCR. Altogether some 70,000 clones are present, roughly 89% being singletons, with the ten largest covering roughly 0.33%. The specimen was T cells isolated from PBMCs. Receptors originate from a human donor in good health. Both conserved end residues are part of each CDR3. The order of the fields is J gene, D gene, V gene, clone size, CDR3 protein, CDR3 DNA. D genes are given only for firm matches. Only some rows state a clone size, as once, few, many or a class for expanded clones.

J gene: TRBJ1-4
D gene: -
V gene: TRBV4-3
clone size: -
CDR3 protein: CASSHSVENEKLFF
CDR3 DNA: TGCGCCAGCAGCCATTCGGTCGAGAATGAAAAACTGTTTTTT

J gene: TRBJ2-7
D gene: -
V gene: TRBV21-1
clone size: -
CDR3 protein: CASSKAGERDEQYF
CDR3 DNA: TGTGCCAGCAGCAAAGCGGGTGAGCGGGACGAGCAGTACTTC

J gene: TRBJ1-1
D gene: TRBD1
V gene: TRBV5-4
clone size: -
CDR3 protein: CASSLGVLRQGVNTEAFF
CDR3 DNA: TGTGCCAGCAGCTTGGGAGTCCTAAGACAGGGCGTCAACACTGAAGCTTTCTTT

J gene: TRBJ1-5
D gene: -
V gene: TRBV5-6
clone size: once
CDR3 protein: CASTYAGGWGNQPQHF
CDR3 DNA: TGTGCCAGCACCTACGCAGGAGGTTGGGGCAATCAGCCCCAGCATTTT

J gene: TRBJ2-7
D gene: -
V gene: TRBV5-1
clone size: -
CDR3 protein: CASSLGGTGVDEQYF
CDR3 DNA: TGCGCCAGCAGCTTGGGCGGGACTGGTGTCGACGAGCAGTACTTC

J gene: TRBJ2-1
D gene: TRBD2
V gene: TRBV2
clone size: few
CDR3 protein: CASRPTSGSYNEQFF
CDR3 DNA: TGTGCCAGCAGACCGACTAGCGGGAGCTACAATGAGCAGTTCTTC

J gene: TRBJ1-5
D gene: TRBD1
V gene: TRBV6-5
clone size: -
CDR3 protein: CASSYIGTGDQPQHF
CDR3 DNA: TGTGCCAGCAGTTACATCGGGACAGGGGACCAGCCCCAGCATTTT

J gene: TRBJ1-1
D gene: -
V gene: TRBV27
clone size: few
CDR3 protein: CASSLTHDRTEAFF
CDR3 DNA: TGTGCCAGCAGCCTCACACATGACAGGACTGAAGCTTTCTTT

J gene: TRBJ2-7
D gene: -
V gene: TRBV7-9
clone size: -
CDR3 protein: CASSFYRWQGNSGEQYF
CDR3 DNA: TGTGCCAGCAGCTTTTATCGGTGGCAGGGGAATTCAGGCGAGCAGTACTTC

J gene: TRBJ1-5
D gene: TRBD1
V gene: TRBV5-1
clone size: -
CDR3 protein: CASSLQGISNQPQHF
CDR3 DNA: TGCGCCAGCAGCTTACAGGGGATTAGCAATCAGCCCCAGCATTTT

J gene: TRBJ2-1
D gene: TRBD1
V gene: TRBV28
clone size: once
CDR3 protein: CASSLWDRSNEQFF
CDR3 DNA: TGTGCCAGCAGTTTGTGGGACAGAAGTAATGAGCAGTTCTTC

J gene: TRBJ1-2
D gene: TRBD1
V gene: TRBV7-8
clone size: -
CDR3 protein: CASSSRAFTGVEGYTF
CDR3 DNA: TGTGCCAGCAGCTCCAGGGCCTTTACAGGGGTTGAGGGCTACACCTTC

J gene: TRBJ2-2
D gene: -
V gene: TRBV6-5
clone size: -
CDR3 protein: CASQQAVVAGELFF
CDR3 DNA: TGTGCCAGCCAACAAGCGGTCGTTGCCGGGGAGCTGTTTTTT

J gene: TRBJ1-1
D gene: TRBD1
V gene: TRBV11-2
clone size: -
CDR3 protein: CASSWDRGGTEAFF
CDR3 DNA: TGTGCCAGCAGCTGGGACAGGGGGGGCACTGAAGCTTTCTTT

J gene: TRBJ2-6
D gene: TRBD2
V gene: TRBV5-6
clone size: -
CDR3 protein: CASSRTGGLLSGANVLTF
CDR3 DNA: TGTGCCAGCAGCCGGACCGGGGGGTTGCTTTCTGGGGCCAACGTCCTGACTTTC

J gene: TRBJ2-7
D gene: -
V gene: TRBV23-1
clone size: once
CDR3 protein: CASRRKQLSGRPLYEQYF
CDR3 DNA: TGCGCCAGCAGACGTAAACAGCTTAGTGGGAGACCTCTCTACGAGCAGTACTTC

J gene: TRBJ2-7
D gene: -
V gene: TRBV30
clone size: once
CDR3 protein: CAWSVRMGDEQYF
CDR3 DNA: TGTGCCTGGAGTGTTCGAATGGGAGACGAGCAGTACTTC

J gene: TRBJ2-1
D gene: -
V gene: TRBV5-1
clone size: -
CDR3 protein: CASSLGGVSYNEQFF
CDR3 DNA: TGCGCCAGCAGCTTAGGGGGAGTTTCCTACAATGAGCAGTTCTTC

J gene: TRBJ2-6
D gene: -
V gene: TRBV5-1
clone size: -
CDR3 protein: CARYGANVLTF
CDR3 DNA: TGCGCCAGATATGGGGCCAACGTCCTGACTTTC

J gene: TRBJ2-5
D gene: -
V gene: TRBV7-9
clone size: -
CDR3 protein: CASRSGPQETQYF
CDR3 DNA: TGTGCCAGCAGATCAGGGCCGCAAGAGACCCAGTACTTC

J gene: TRBJ2-3
D gene: TRBD1
V gene: TRBV6-5
clone size: -
CDR3 protein: CASSSDRGRDTQYF
CDR3 DNA: TGTGCCAGCTCCAGCGACAGGGGACGAGATACGCAGTATTTT

J gene: TRBJ2-3
D gene: TRBD2
V gene: TRBV11-3
clone size: -
CDR3 protein: CASSWTSGSLGTQYF
CDR3 DNA: TGTGCCAGCAGCTGGACTAGCGGGAGTTTAGGTACGCAGTATTTT

J gene: TRBJ2-7
D gene: -
V gene: TRBV7-9
clone size: -
CDR3 protein: CASSRQVTYEQYF
CDR3 DNA: TGTGCCAGCAGCCGACAGGTTACCTACGAGCAGTACTTC

J gene: TRBJ1-1
D gene: -
V gene: TRBV4-3
clone size: -
CDR3 protein: CASSQVSGMNTEAFF
CDR3 DNA: TGCGCCAGCAGCCAAGTCTCAGGGATGAACACTGAAGCTTTCTTT

J gene: TRBJ2-1
D gene: -
V gene: TRBV27
clone size: -
CDR3 protein: CASSLGGNNNEQFF
CDR3 DNA: TGTGCCAGCAGTTTAGGGGGGAATAACAATGAGCAGTTCTTC

J gene: TRBJ2-1
D gene: -
V gene: TRBV4-3
clone size: -
CDR3 protein: CASSQGGLANEQFF
CDR3 DNA: TGCGCCAGCAGCCAAGGGGGACTTGCCAATGAGCAGTTCTTC

J gene: TRBJ2-7
D gene: TRBD2
V gene: TRBV7-2
clone size: -
CDR3 protein: CASSLSSGRAISYEQYF
CDR3 DNA: TGTGCCAGCAGCTTGTCCAGCGGGAGGGCGATCTCCTACGAGCAGTACTTC

J gene: TRBJ2-3
D gene: -
V gene: TRBV27
clone size: -
CDR3 protein: CASSLFGERDTQYF
CDR3 DNA: TGTGCCAGCAGTTTATTTGGGGAGCGAGATACGCAGTATTTT

J gene: TRBJ2-3
D gene: TRBD1
V gene: TRBV30
clone size: once
CDR3 protein: CAWSEAQQGLGTQYF
CDR3 DNA: TGTGCCTGGAGTGAAGCTCAACAGGGGTTAGGTACGCAGTATTTT

J gene: TRBJ1-1
D gene: -
V gene: TRBV7-8
clone size: once
CDR3 protein: CASSPMATINTEAFF
CDR3 DNA: TGTGCCAGCAGCCCGATGGCAACTATTAACACTGAAGCTTTCTTT

J gene: TRBJ2-7
D gene: TRBD1
V gene: TRBV15
clone size: -
CDR3 protein: CATSRDWGQYYEQYF
CDR3 DNA: TGTGCCACCAGCAGAGATTGGGGACAGTACTACGAGCAGTACTTC

J gene: TRBJ2-4
D gene: TRBD1
V gene: TRBV25-1
clone size: -
CDR3 protein: CASSDPQTGETNIQYF
CDR3 DNA: TGTGCCAGCAGTGACCCTCAGACAGGGGAAACGAACATTCAGTACTTC

J gene: TRBJ1-5
D gene: -
V gene: TRBV7-2
clone size: -
CDR3 protein: CASSLATASHQPQHF
CDR3 DNA: TGTGCCAGCAGCTTAGCCACAGCATCACATCAGCCCCAGCATTTT

J gene: TRBJ2-3
D gene: TRBD2
V gene: TRBV5-4
clone size: -
CDR3 protein: CASSADRAMAGGPSDTQYF
CDR3 DNA: TGTGCCAGCAGCGCTGACAGGGCCATGGCGGGAGGGCCGTCAGATACGCAGTATTTT

J gene: TRBJ2-1
D gene: TRBD2
V gene: TRBV6-6
clone size: -
CDR3 protein: CASSYGREEGYEQFF
CDR3 DNA: TGTGCCAGCAGTTACGGACGGGAGGAGGGCTATGAGCAGTTCTTC

J gene: TRBJ2-2
D gene: -
V gene: TRBV4-3
clone size: -
CDR3 protein: CASSQVPTPNTGELFF
CDR3 DNA: TGCGCCAGCAGCCAAGTCCCGACTCCTAACACCGGGGAGCTGTTTTTT

J gene: TRBJ2-3
D gene: -
V gene: TRBV6-6
clone size: -
CDR3 protein: CASSLGDTQYF
CDR3 DNA: TGTGCCAGCAGTCTAGGTGATACGCAGTATTTT

J gene: TRBJ2-7
D gene: -
V gene: TRBV27
clone size: -
CDR3 protein: CASRAELGTSSSYEQYF
CDR3 DNA: TGTGCCAGCAGGGCCGAGCTCGGGACTTCCAGCTCCTACGAGCAGTACTTC

J gene: TRBJ2-3
D gene: TRBD2
V gene: TRBV7-9
clone size: -
CDR3 protein: CASSPPLLAGKTDTQYF
CDR3 DNA: TGTGCCAGCAGCCCACCATTACTAGCGGGGAAGACAGATACGCAGTATTTT

J gene: TRBJ2-1
D gene: -
V gene: TRBV7-3
clone size: -
CDR3 protein: CASSLLGGSYNEQFF
CDR3 DNA: TGTGCCAGCAGCCTTTTGGGGGGCTCCTACAATGAGCAGTTCTTC

J gene: TRBJ1-5
D gene: TRBD1
V gene: TRBV2
clone size: -
CDR3 protein: CASPRDSLLVDQPQHF
CDR3 DNA: TGTGCCAGCCCCCGGGACAGTCTATTAGTAGATCAGCCCCAGCATTTT

J gene: TRBJ2-1
D gene: -
V gene: TRBV5-6
clone size: -
CDR3 protein: CASSLYQGNEQFF
CDR3 DNA: TGTGCCAGCAGCTTGTATCAGGGCAATGAGCAGTTCTTC

J gene: TRBJ1-2
D gene: -
V gene: TRBV19
clone size: -
CDR3 protein: CASSMKSLGGYTF
CDR3 DNA: TGTGCCAGTAGTATGAAGTCTCTCGGTGGCTACACCTTC

J gene: TRBJ2-1
D gene: TRBD2
V gene: TRBV5-4
clone size: -
CDR3 protein: CASSLAAGGQFF
CDR3 DNA: TGTGCCAGCAGCTTGGCAGCGGGAGGTCAGTTCTTC

J gene: TRBJ2-7
D gene: TRBD2
V gene: TRBV15
clone size: -
CDR3 protein: CATAPGLTSYEQYF
CDR3 DNA: TGTGCCACCGCACCGGGACTAACTTCCTACGAGCAGTACTTC

J gene: TRBJ1-3
D gene: -
V gene: TRBV11-2
clone size: -
CDR3 protein: CASSSGVSSGNTIYF
CDR3 DNA: TGTGCCAGCAGCTCAGGGGTTAGCTCTGGAAACACCATATATTTT

J gene: TRBJ1-2
D gene: TRBD1
V gene: TRBV19
clone size: -
CDR3 protein: CASSGQVALYNYGYTF
CDR3 DNA: TGTGCCAGTAGCGGACAGGTGGCCCTATATAACTATGGCTACACCTTC

J gene: TRBJ1-1
D gene: -
V gene: TRBV10-1
clone size: -
CDR3 protein: CASSPGVYSEAFF
CDR3 DNA: TGCGCCAGCTCCCCGGGGGTTTATTCTGAAGCTTTCTTT

J gene: TRBJ2-1
D gene: TRBD1
V gene: TRBV7-3
clone size: -
CDR3 protein: CASSLGQGYNEQFF
CDR3 DNA: TGTGCCAGCAGCTTGGGACAGGGCTACAATGAGCAGTTCTTC

J gene: TRBJ2-1
D gene: TRBD2
V gene: TRBV7-3
clone size: -
CDR3 protein: CASSSAAGPLSYNEQFF
CDR3 DNA: TGTGCCAGCAGCTCCGCAGCGGGACCCCTCTCCTACAATGAGCAGTTCTTC

J gene: TRBJ2-1
D gene: TRBD2
V gene: TRBV6-6
clone size: -
CDR3 protein: CASAGLAGKHNEQFF
CDR3 DNA: TGTGCCAGCGCCGGTCTAGCGGGGAAACACAATGAGCAGTTCTTC

J gene: TRBJ1-2
D gene: -
V gene: TRBV30
clone size: -
CDR3 protein: CAWSVLGRNYGYTF
CDR3 DNA: TGTGCCTGGAGTGTACTGGGGAGAAACTATGGCTACACCTTC

J gene: TRBJ2-7
D gene: TRBD1
V gene: TRBV29-1
clone size: -
CDR3 protein: CSVAWTGGNGEQYF
CDR3 DNA: TGCAGCGTTGCATGGACAGGGGGCAATGGCGAGCAGTACTTC

J gene: TRBJ2-1
D gene: TRBD2
V gene: TRBV5-1
clone size: -
CDR3 protein: CASSLEREAPNEQFF
CDR3 DNA: TGCGCCAGCAGCTTGGAGCGGGAGGCCCCCAATGAGCAGTTCTTC

J gene: TRBJ2-7
D gene: -
V gene: TRBV14
clone size: -
CDR3 protein: CASSVRTVFYEQYF
CDR3 DNA: TGTGCCAGCAGCGTCCGGACAGTATTTTATGAGCAGTACTTC